This TCR beta chain appears in the sequencing data of a study of beta chain features in type 1 diabetes. This clone was seen a handful of times. V was pared by 6 bases and J by 6 bases, with 6 bases of the junction left unmatched. The CDR3 extends over 14 amino acids. Germline CDR1 and CDR2: MNHEY and SVGAGI. All of the isolated RNA was reverse transcribed, so expressed TCRB transcripts were sequenced. TCRdb's table, derived via immunoSEQ multiplex PCR, lists solely in-frame clones and lacks some. Of 850,000 to 900,000 clones listed, about 17% are singletons. The sample consisted of naive CD4+ T cells from blood. The TCR was taken from a young woman in good health. The genes are TRBV6-5 and TRBJ2-7, with TRBD2 identical over 12 bases. CDR3 residues: CASSRTSGNAEQYF. The DNA of the CDR3 is TGTGCCAGCAGCCGGACTAGCGGGAATGCCGAGCAGTACTTC.